Below, 27 T cell receptor beta chains from the same sample are listed, as sequenced in a study of cytomegalovirus exposure and HLA in healthy donors (dated by TCRdb to the late 2010s). Receptors were amplified or captured by the immunoSEQ multiplex PCR assay. Entries here come from immuneACCESS through TCRdb and include only in-frame sequences with V and J called. Some clones fail to appear in such tables; in the studies checked, an unresolved V gene covers under half of the shortfall, and the cause of the remainder is unknown. The sample has roughly 300,000 clones on record, roughly nine tenths of them singletons. About 1% of the sample goes to the ten largest clones. Sequencing was carried out using PBMCs. These receptors were taken from a woman in her 30s in good health and CMV-seropositive.

The sample holds one count of this clone. The rearrangement links TRBV7-3 to TRBJ1-1; the D gene is possibly TRBD1 (6 bases). The CDR3 sequence is 14 residues long. Trimming stripped 5 bases from V and 0 bases from J, with 10 bases between. Germline values: CDR1 SGHTA, CDR2 FQGTGA. The DNA of the CDR3 is TGTGCCAGCAGCCTGGGACAACTGAACACTGAAGCTTTCTTT. As protein: CASSLGQLNTEAFF.

The rearrangement links TRBV5-1 to TRBJ2-1; possibly TRBD2 for D (6 bases). Between the trimmed V and J ends, which lost 1 base and 7 bases, there was a span of 21 bases. Germline V gene data show CDR1 as SGHRS and CDR2 as YFSETQ. CDR3 length: 17 residues. Written as DNA, the CDR3 is TGCGCCAGCAGCTTGTCGGATACTAGCCCTCGCTTGAATGAGCAGTTCTTC. Encoded protein: CASSLSDTSPRLNEQFF.

This rearrangement joins TRBV27 to TRBJ2-2; 8 bases line up with TRBD2. V lost 5 bases to trimming and J lost 6 bases; unmatched junction nucleotides: 23. The CDR3 has 20 amino acids. Germline V gene data show CDR1 as MNHEY and CDR2 as SMNVEV (reference sequence). The CDR3 coding sequence is TGTGCCAGCAGTGTAAACAGGAGGAGCGGGAGACCCCCCTACGCCGGGGAGCTGTTTTTT. Protein sequence: CASSVNRRSGRPPYAGELFF.

The chain carries TRBV7-3 and TRBJ2-3; D is tentatively TRBD1 or TRBD2 (5 bases each). From germline, CDR1 is SGHTA and CDR2 FQGTGA. This CDR3 spans 14 amino acids. The V end lost 5 bases, the J end lost 6 bases, and 15 bases lay between the germline ends. The CDR3 reads CASSLQAGSDTQYF. The CDR3 bases are TGTGCCAGCAGCCTCCAGGCAGGGAGTGATACGCAGTATTTT.

The genes are TRBV7-6 and TRBJ1-1; 7 bases fit TRBD1. Germline V gene sequence: CDR1 SGHVS, CDR2 FNYEAQ. With V trimmed by 3 bases and J by 1 base, 5 bases remained unmatched. The CDR3 is 15 residues long. CDR3 sequence: CASSFRQGPNTEAFF. The CDR3 DNA is TGTGCCAGCAGCTTTAGACAGGGACCGAACACTGAAGCTTTCTTT. Based on the CDR3 plus reference TRBV7-6 and TRBJ1-1, the full variable domain is GAGVSQSPRYKVTKRGQDVALRCDPISGHVSLYWYRQALGQGPEFLTYFNYEAQQDKSGLPNDRFSAERPEGSISTLTIQRTEQRDSAMYRCASSFRQGPNTEAFFGQGTRLTVV.

The chain employs TRBV6-5 and TRBJ2-1; D gene unclear. The germline gives CDR1 MNHEY, CDR2 SVGAGI. V was clipped by 1 base and J by 8 bases, with 9 bases between them. This CDR3 is built from 13 residues. Here the CDR3 DNA reads TGTGCCAGCAGTTACTTAGTAGGGTATGAGCAGTTCTTC. It codes for CASSYLVGYEQFF.

The chain joins TRBV7-6 to TRBJ2-2; 9 bases map to TRBD1. After removal of 1 base from V and 7 bases from J, the junction contained 10 bases not matched to a gene. The CDR3 spans 17 residues. Germline CDR1 is SGHVS and CDR2 is FNYEAQ. The CDR3 DNA sequence: TGTGCCAGCAGCTTAGGTGCGACAGGGGGAAGGAACGGGGAGCTGTTTTTT. Translating it yields CASSLGATGGRNGELFF.

In nucleotides, the CDR3 is TGTGCCAGCAGCAAGACAGGGACGAATGAAAAACTGTTTTTT. Residues: CASSKTGTNEKLFF. The chain has TRBV11-3 and TRBJ1-4, with 7 bases identical to TRBD1. Unmatched junction bases numbered 5, after V lost 5 bases and J lost 5 bases. The CDR3 consists of 14 residues. Germline V gives CDR1 SGHNT, CDR2 YENEEA.

The chain couples TRBV20-1 to TRBJ2-7; D is unresolved. The ends were cut back, 4 bases at V and 2 bases at J, with 6 bases in the middle. CDR1 is DFQATT, CDR2 SNEGSKA, per germline (reference sequence). The CDR3 totals 11 residues. The CDR3 DNA reads as TGCAGTGCTATAGGGACCTACGAGCAGTACTTC. Protein sequence: CSAIGTYEQYF.

The V call is TRBV15, the J call TRBJ2-2; D is uncertain. This CDR3 spans 13 amino acids. The V end lost 2 bases, the J end lost 6 bases, and 7 bases lay between the germline ends. The germline gives CDR1 LNHNV, CDR2 YYDKDF (reference sequence). In nucleotides, the CDR3 is TGTGCCACCAGCAGATTAGAGCCCGGGGAGCTGTTTTTT. Encoded protein: CATSRLEPGELFF.

The chain couples TRBV27 to TRBJ2-7, with D perhaps matching TRBD1 (6 bases). Germline CDR1 reads MNHEY; CDR2 reads SMNVEV (reference sequence). V shed 1 base and J shed 6 bases, with 10 bases lying between them. This CDR3 region has 13 residues. CDR3 nucleotide sequence: TGTGCCAGCAGTTTATACGGACAGAGCGAGCAGTACTTC. Translation: CASSLYGQSEQYF.

The V call is TRBV19, the J call TRBJ2-1; D is unresolved. The CDR3 consists of 13 residues. The V gene lost 8 bases and the J gene lost 0 bases, with 8 bases spanning the gap. In germline, CDR1 is LNHDA, CDR2 SQIVND (reference sequence). CDR3 sequence (DNA): TGTGCCAGTGAAGGTCGCTCCTACAATGAGCAGTTCTTC. This gives the protein CASEGRSYNEQFF.

The chain recombines TRBV5-1 with TRBJ2-1; 9 bases agree with TRBD2. The CDR3 has 16 amino acids. Germline V gene sequence: CDR1 SGHRS, CDR2 YFSETQ. With V trimmed by 5 bases and J by 4 bases, 10 bases remained unmatched. The DNA for the CDR3 is TGCGCCAGCAGTGGGGGGGCTAGCGGGAAATACAATGAGCAGTTCTTC. This translates into CASSGGASGKYNEQFF.

This chain joins TRBV7-2 and TRBJ2-7; D possibly corresponds to TRBD2 (5 bases). V was pared by 7 bases and J by 4 bases, with 17 bases between. The CDR3 runs 14 residues. In germline, CDR1 is SGHTA, CDR2 FQGNSA. The CDR3 loop is CASTPGPGIYEQYF. The CDR3 nucleotides read TGTGCCAGCACCCCAGGCCCGGGGATTTACGAGCAGTACTTC.

The chain joins TRBV7-2 to TRBJ1-3; perhaps TRBD1 as D (6 bases). The CDR3 runs 14 residues. Trimming shortened V by 5 bases and J by 3 bases, and 11 bases separated the two germline ends. The germline gives CDR1 SGHTA, CDR2 FQGNSA. The CDR3 DNA follows: TGTGCCAGCAGCGCGGGACACCGTGGAAACACCATATATTTT. Its translation: CASSAGHRGNTIYF. The complete variable domain, with remaining parts taken from reference TRBV7-2 and TRBJ1-3, reads GAGVSQSPSNKVTEKGKDVELRCDPISGHTALYWYRQSLGQGLEFLIYFQGNSAPDKSGLPSDRFSAERTGGSVSTLTIQRTQQEDSAVYLCASSAGHRGNTIYFGEGSWLTVV.

The chain is built from TRBV18 and TRBJ1-1; a weak D match, TRBD1 (5 bases). Germline-derived CDR1 and CDR2 are KGHSH and LQKENI. Trimming cost V 3 bases and J 5 bases, with 13 bases left between them. CDR3 length equals 14 residues. CDR3 region: CASSPSSGRTEAFF. Written as DNA, the CDR3 is TGTGCCAGCTCACCCAGCTCAGGGAGGACTGAAGCTTTCTTT.

This chain connects TRBV7-2 to TRBJ1-5; no definite D call. Trimming removed 2 bases from V and 6 bases from J, with 8 bases in between. The CDR3 spans 13 residues. Per germline, CDR1 SGHTA and CDR2 FQGNSA. CDR3 amino acids: CASSLRHGQPQHF. The CDR3 DNA sequence: TGTGCCAGCAGCTTAAGACACGGTCAGCCCCAGCATTTT.

V is TRBV29-1 and J is TRBJ2-5; D is possibly TRBD1 or TRBD2 (6 bases each). Per the germline V gene, CDR1 is SQVTM and CDR2 is ANQGSEA. The V gene lost 4 bases and the J gene lost 5 bases, with 14 bases spanning the gap. There are 13 residues in the CDR3. The CDR3, as DNA: TGCAGCGTTGGGATTGGGGGGCTGGAGACCCAGTACTTC. Protein product: CSVGIGGLETQYF.

This clone has just a few counts. This same CDR3 is encoded by further DNA sequences in the sample. The chain uses TRBV29-1 and TRBJ2-7, with no clear D. Deletions cut 3 bases from V and 2 bases from J, with 8 bases between. The CDR3 has 12 amino acids. Germline CDR1 SQVTM, CDR2 ANQGSEA. CDR3 sequence reads: CSVEGSTYEQYF. The CDR3, as DNA: TGCAGCGTTGAGGGCAGCACCTACGAGCAGTACTTC.

The CDR3 region is CASNRQPQNNEQFF. In DNA form, the CDR3 reads TGTGCCAGCAACCGCCAGCCCCAAAACAATGAGCAGTTCTTC. The chain has TRBV9 and TRBJ2-1; D ambiguous. Germline CDR1 reads SGDLS; CDR2 reads YYNGEE. V was trimmed by 6 bases and J by 5 bases, leaving 15 bases between them. There are 14 residues in the CDR3.

This rearrangement joins TRBV6-1 to TRBJ1-2; D gene unclear. Germline V CDR1 and CDR2: MNHNS, SASEGT. The CDR3 covers 13 residues. Between the trimmed V and J ends, which lost 5 bases and 8 bases, there was a span of 15 bases. The CDR3 sequence is CASSLGSSSGYTF. DNA of the CDR3: TGTGCCAGCAGTCTAGGCAGCTCAAGCGGCTACACCTTC.

V usage is TRBV9 and J usage is TRBJ2-3, with D hard to call. V was clipped by 4 bases and J by 5 bases, with 8 bases between them. Germline V CDR1 and CDR2: SGDLS, YYNGEE. The CDR3 is made up of 12 amino acids. CDR3 region: CASSPTLDTQYF. CDR3 DNA: TGTGCCAGCAGCCCCACCTTAGATACGCAGTATTTT.

The chain is built from TRBV5-1 and TRBJ2-2, with 10 nucleotides matching TRBD1. This CDR3 has 15 amino acids. V was clipped by 4 bases and J by 4 bases; unmatched bases: 4. The germline V gene has CDR1 SGHRS and CDR2 YFSETQ. The chain's CDR3 is CASSQTGGATGELFF. CDR3 bases: TGCGCCAGCAGCCAGACAGGGGGCGCCACCGGGGAGCTGTTTTTT.

V usage is TRBV15 and J usage is TRBJ2-5; D not resolved. The CDR3 extends over 12 amino acids. Germline V gene sequence: CDR1 LNHNV, CDR2 YYDKDF (reference sequence). Trimming took 4 bases from V and 5 from J, leaving 8 bases between them. DNA for the CDR3: TGTGCCACCAGCAAGATCGGCGAGACCCAGTACTTC. Protein product: CATSKIGETQYF.

The chain is built from TRBV29-1 and TRBJ2-7; 9 bases line up with TRBD1. The CDR3 spans 15 residues. Germline CDR1 reads SQVTM; CDR2 reads ANQGSEA. The trim removed 7 bases at V and 2 bases at J, leaving 12 bases unmatched. The CDR3 sequence: CSALLWTGVAYEQYF. CDR3 coding DNA: TGCAGCGCCCTTCTATGGACAGGGGTGGCCTACGAGCAGTACTTC.

The CDR3 region has the DNA TGTGCCAGCAGTCCGAGGACCTTGGGAACTGAAGCTTTCTTT. Residues: CASSPRTLGTEAFF. V is TRBV5-4 and J is TRBJ1-1; D not certain. CDR3 length: 14 residues. V lost 5 bases and J lost 5, with 16 bases in between. The V gene's germline CDR1 is SGHNT and CDR2 YYREEE (reference sequence).

The V and J genes are TRBV6-5 and TRBJ1-2, with D hard to call. Germline V lookup: CDR1 MNHEY, CDR2 SVGAGI. Trimming cost V 4 bases and J 0 bases, with 12 bases left between them. The CDR3 loop spans 15 amino acids. The CDR3 DNA follows: TGTGCCAGCAGTTCACCTTTATCCACTAACTATGGCTACACCTTC. It translates to CASSSPLSTNYGYTF.